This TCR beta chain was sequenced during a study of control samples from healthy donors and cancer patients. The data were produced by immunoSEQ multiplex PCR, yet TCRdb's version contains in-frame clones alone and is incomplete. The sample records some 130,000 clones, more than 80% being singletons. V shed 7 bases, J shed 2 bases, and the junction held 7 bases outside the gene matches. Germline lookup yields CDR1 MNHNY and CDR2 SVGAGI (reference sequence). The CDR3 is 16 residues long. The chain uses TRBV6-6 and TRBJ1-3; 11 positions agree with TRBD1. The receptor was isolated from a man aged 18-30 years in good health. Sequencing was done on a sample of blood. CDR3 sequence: CASTGPGQGAGNTIYF. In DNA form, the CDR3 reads TGTGCCAGCACCGGACCGGGACAGGGGGCTGGAAACACCATATATTTT.